This TCR beta chain comes out of a study of T cell responses to AZD1222 COVID-19 vaccine. Turning to this clone: Its antigen is not known.

Investigators merged groups given second doses at roughly 4 or roughly 12 weeks. Profiled with immunoSEQ multiplex PCR; TCRdb holds only in-frame clones, not every one. Of more than 110,000 clones listed, approximately 92% are singletons. Whole-study results and caveats: Spike-wide coverage was observed for vaccine-associated CD4 TCRs, with dominant responses at 160-218 and 743-854. The donor group comprised mostly white British people and more females; the analysis possibly underestimated clonal diversity. Only six or seven AZD1222 recipients tested seropositive at baseline.

This CDR3 is 16 amino acids long. In germline, CDR1 is MDHEN, CDR2 SYDVKM. J was trimmed by 4 bases and V by 3 bases; bases with no gene match: 5. Sequenced material: peripheral blood, taken 28 days after the second AZD1222 dose. The chain uses TRBV28 and TRBJ2-1; 11 nucleotides agree with TRBD2. The clonotype originates from an adult who received the AZD1222 COVID-19 vaccine. Written as DNA, the CDR3 is TGTGCCAGCAGTTTGTTTGGGACTAGCGGTTACAATGAGCAGTTCTTC. This gives the protein CASSLFGTSGYNEQFF.